The text below deals with one TCR beta chain. At one end, the junction sequence differs from germline, possibly due to a read error. Making TCR beta cDNA involved approximately 0.5 ug total RNA and a constant-region primer. Construction of TCR beta libraries relied on three successive nested multiplex PCR rounds employing slightly modified ARM-PCR. Researchers ran the first two PCR rounds for roughly 11 cycles each with TRBV1-TRBV30 forward primers and a C-beta reverse primer. TCRdb recomputed calls from the multiplex PCR reads with MiXCR, one row per CDR3 protein. The sample shows 100,000 or so distinct CDR3 sequences, over 55% of them seen only once. The CDR3 contains 12 residues. Germline V gives CDR1 MDHEN, CDR2 SYDVKM. This entry is derived from a study of tumor-infiltrating lymphocytes in primary liver carcinoma. The study co-extracted DNA and RNA from around 20-30 mg of unsorted bulk tissue. Collection of samples drew on five separate regions of each tumor.

Sequences were obtained from liver tumor tissue from sampling region 5. This sample's subset: tumor region T5, tumor centre. The chain couples TRBV28 to TRBJ1-2; no clear D gene. The clonotype was recovered from a woman in her fifties or sixties with primary liver carcinoma and hepatitis B virus infection. CDR3 sequence reads: CASSFLGYGYAF. For the CDR3, the DNA is TGTGCCAGCAGTTTTTTGGGCTATGGCTATGCCTTC.